This TCR beta chain was profiled in a study of blood T cell repertoires in COVID-19. Turning to the study itself: Samples of COVID-19 (acute and convalescent) were obtained from the United States, Italy and Spain.

The table lists this clone with a count of one. The CDR3 is 15 residues long. V was clipped by 5 bases and J by 11 bases, with 19 bases between them. The germline V gene encodes CDR1 SGHVS and CDR2 FQNEAQ. In the original analysis: Reference gene primer amplification yielded estimated nucleated cell counts. TCRdb's table, derived via immunoSEQ multiplex PCR, lists solely in-frame clones and lacks some. The V and J calls and clone size are taken from that table; D and trimming were inferred from the DNA. In the table there are 220,000 or so clones, roughly four fifths of which are singletons. The sample taken for sequencing was PBMCs or T cells enriched from blood (not recorded which). V usage is TRBV7-8 and J usage is TRBJ1-6, with a tentative D call TRBD1 (5 bases). The clonotype originates from a woman aged 35 to 49 with acute COVID-19. The CDR3 loop reads CASSPRDGGSTPLHF. CDR3 nucleotides: TGTGCCAGCAGCCCTAGGGACGGGGGGAGCACACCCCTCCACTTT.